The text below deals with one TCR beta chain. Its target is not known. The sample originates from a study of T cell repertoires and HLA-DP antigens. Study overall: CD4+ T cells were cocultured with HeLa cells expressing HLA-DP.

This CDR3 has 14 residues. Germline lookup yields CDR1 LGHNA and CDR2 YNFKEQ. J lost 13 bases, V lost 1 base, and 12 bases had no gene match. Deep-resolution sequencing targeted under 250,000 T cell genomes in pre-culture CD4+ samples. Sequencing was performed with immunoSEQ multiplex PCR; in TCRdb, only in-frame clones are kept and a portion is missing. The sample shows around 100,000 clones, 80% to 95% of them seen only once. This TCR derives from a woman between 18 and 30 years old in good health and CMV-seronegative. The sequenced sample was CD4+ T cells from PBMCs. This chain connects TRBV4-2 to TRBJ1-2; the match to TRBD1 covers 7 bases. CDR3 bases: TGTGCCAGCAGCCAAGTCCGCCCCGGGACAGCCGGCACCTTC. It codes for CASSQVRPGTAGTF.